A single sample gave rise to the 7 T cell receptor beta chains below, sequenced in a study of response to subunit inactivated influenza vaccine. TCRdb called the RT-PCR reads again in MiXCR, with one record for every CDR3 protein. There are around 850,000 distinct CDR3 sequences in the sample; 18% occur only once, and around 9.9% lies in the top ten. Sequenced here: PBMCs from blood, sampled less than 6 days after vaccination. The receptors were gathered from a man between 50 and 59 years old who received an inactivated influenza vaccine.

The V gene is TRBV12-3 or TRBV12-4, the J gene TRBJ1-3; D possibly corresponds to TRBD1 (5 bases). This CDR3 comprises 13 residues. With 4 bases removed from V and 9 bases from J, the gap between germline ends came to 13 bases. CDR3 sequence reads: CASSWAQGGTIYF. CDR3 DNA sequence: TGTGCCAGCAGTTGGGCTCAGGGCGGCACCATATATTTT.

The table lists this clonotype with a count of one. One base away lies a much larger clone, so this may be a sequencing read error. Since the CDR3 does not end with the conserved phenylalanine or tryptophan, this likely comes from a read error. The chain recombines TRBV12-3 or TRBV12-4 with TRBJ2-3; 8 bases line up with TRBD1. The CDR3 is 11 residues long. V lost 5 bases and J lost 9; bases outside the gene matches: 1. The CDR3 loop is CASSDRGTQYL. CDR3 bases: TGTGCCAGCAGTGACAGGGGAACGCAGTATCTT.

The gene calls are TRBV20-1 and TRBJ2-5; D may correspond to TRBD1 or TRBD2 (5 bases each). Trimming took off 1 base at V and 5 bases at J, with 14 bases between the two ends. Germline loops: CDR1 DFQATT, CDR2 SNEGSKA (reference sequence). The CDR3 has 14 residues. The CDR3 loop reads CSARVLGTRETQYF. CDR3 nucleotide sequence: TGCAGTGCTAGAGTTCTCGGGACCCGGGAGACCCAGTACTTC.

In its sample, this clonotype was seen a few times. The rearrangement uses TRBV11-2 and TRBJ1-2, with D possibly being TRBD1 (5 bases). The germline V gene has CDR1 SGHAT and CDR2 FQNNGV. This CDR3 has 18 amino acids. V was trimmed by 5 bases and J by 1 base, leaving 23 bases between them. For the CDR3, the DNA is TGTGCCAGCAGCCCCGGGGGACGGACTAAAATGCATAACTATGGCTACACCTTC. Encoded protein: CASSPGGRTKMHNYGYTF. Combining the CDR3 with reference TRBV11-2 and TRBJ1-2 gives the whole variable domain EAGVAQSPRYKIIEKRQSVAFWCNPISGHATLYWYQQILGQGPKLLIQFQNNGVVDDSQLPKDRFSAERLKGVDSTLKIQPAKLEDSAVYLCASSPGGRTKMHNYGYTFGSGTRLTVV.

The table lists this clonotype with a few counts. The chain combines TRBV28 with TRBJ2-7, with TRBD2 identical over 13 bases. Germline trimming cut 5 bases from V and 0 bases from J; bases unmatched to any gene: 7. Germline V gives CDR1 MDHEN, CDR2 SYDVKM. The CDR3 is 17 amino acids. The CDR3 DNA sequence: TGTGCCAGCAGTATGACTAGCGGGGGGCCAAGCTCCTACGAGCAGTACTTC. Translated: CASSMTSGGPSSYEQYF.

In this sample, this clonotype turned up many times. This chain joins TRBV7-2 and TRBJ2-5; perhaps TRBD1 as D (6 bases). This CDR3 is 13 amino acids long. Germline V CDR1 and CDR2: SGHTA, FQGNSA. Trimming stripped 6 bases from V and 2 bases from J, with 10 bases between. The CDR3 protein is CASSLGHQETQYF. The CDR3 DNA reads as TGTGCCAGCAGTTTGGGACATCAAGAGACCCAGTACTTC.

This clonotype was seen a few times. The V call is TRBV12-3 or TRBV12-4, the J call TRBJ1-5, with TRBD1 matching over 7 bases. CDR3 length: 15 residues. Germline trimming cut 4 bases from V and 2 bases from J; bases unmatched to any gene: 5. CDR3 loop: CASSSQQGRNQPQHF. CDR3 DNA: TGTGCCAGCAGTTCCCAACAGGGGCGCAATCAGCCCCAGCATTTT.